Listed below are T cell receptor beta chains from one sample, sequenced in a study of blood T cell repertoires in COVID-19. Profiled with immunoSEQ multiplex PCR; TCRdb holds only in-frame clones, not every one. The sample records about 160,000 clones, about 87% being singletons. Sequenced: peripheral blood. Source of these receptors: a man between 60 and 75 years old with COVID-19, enrolled during active disease. Each CDR3 is given with its conserved first and last residue. The order of the fields is J gene, V gene, clone size, D gene, CDR3 protein, CDR3 DNA. The D gene is left open where the match is weak. Size is stated for part of the rows, as once, few or many counts, or as a class when the clone is expanded.

>TRBJ1-6|TRBV18|once|NA
CASSPTRGGTYNSPLHF
TGTGCCAGCTCACCAACTCGGGGAGGCACCTATAATTCACCCCTCCACTTT
>TRBJ2-5|TRBV7-7|NA|NA
CASSLAGRPWETQYF
TGTGCTAGCAGCTTAGCAGGGAGGCCCTGGGAGACCCAGTACTTC
>TRBJ2-2|TRBV7-6|NA|NA
CASSSNGGSNPGELFF
TGTGCCAGCAGCTCAAATGGGGGCTCTAACCCCGGGGAGCTGTTTTTT
>TRBJ2-7|TRBV6-4|NA|NA
CASREISSYEQYF
TGTGCCTCGCGGGAAATAAGCTCCTACGAGCAGTACTTC
>TRBJ2-1|TRBV6-2/TRBV6-3|once|NA
CASCSTKPAQNNEQFF
TGTGCCAGCTGTTCGACAAAGCCTGCACAAAACAATGAGCAGTTCTTC
>TRBJ1-1|TRBV29-1|NA|NA
CSVSNQVNTEAFF
TGCAGCGTCTCGAACCAGGTGAACACTGAAGCTTTCTTT
>TRBJ1-5|TRBV12-3/TRBV12-4|NA|NA
CASSLEGHQPQHF
TGTGCCAGCAGTTTAGAGGGGCACCAGCCCCAGCATTTT
>TRBJ2-5|TRBV11-2|once|TRBD1
CASSLDLGRGQETQYF
TGTGCCAGCAGCTTAGATCTCGGCAGGGGGCAAGAGACCCAGTACTTC
>TRBJ2-5|TRBV6-5|NA|TRBD2
CASSSLADQETQYF
TGTGCCAGCAGTTCCCTAGCGGACCAAGAGACCCAGTACTTC
>TRBJ1-4|TRBV11-2|once|TRBD1
CASSLGGTANEKLFF
TGTGCCAGCAGCTTAGGCGGGACAGCTAATGAAAAACTGTTTTTT
>TRBJ1-1|TRBV29-1|NA|NA
CSVGRGGSTEAFF
TGCAGCGTTGGTCGGGGGGGCAGCACTGAAGCTTTCTTT
>TRBJ1-3|TRBV12-5|NA|TRBD1
CASGSTGTGNTIYF
TGTGCTAGTGGTTCGACAGGGACTGGAAACACCATATATTTT
>TRBJ2-5|TRBV19|NA|TRBD1
CASSNGQAQETQYF
TGTGCCAGTAGTAACGGACAGGCCCAAGAGACCCAGTACTTC
>TRBJ1-3|TRBV7-2|few|NA
CASSLNRGNTIYF
TGTGCCAGCAGCTTAAACAGGGGAAACACCATATATTTT
>TRBJ2-2|TRBV28|once|TRBD1
CASIFHGITGGNTGELFF
TGTGCCAGCATCTTTCATGGGATCACAGGGGGCAACACCGGGGAGCTGTTTTTT
>TRBJ2-2|TRBV7-3|NA|NA
CASQSNTGELFF
TGTGCCAGCCAGTCGAACACCGGGGAGCTGTTTTTT
>TRBJ2-5|TRBV19|NA|NA
CASSMNLLEETQYF
TGTGCCAGTAGTATGAATCTACTAGAAGAGACCCAGTACTTC
>TRBJ2-5|TRBV7-8|NA|NA
CASSKGTPPETQYF
TGTGCCAGCAGCAAGGGGACACCCCCAGAGACCCAGTACTTC
>TRBJ2-3|TRBV6-4|NA|TRBD1
CASSLGGQTDTQYF
TGTGCCAGCAGCCTAGGGGGCCAGACAGATACGCAGTATTTT
>TRBJ1-1|TRBV19|NA|TRBD1
CASRGQGGTEAFF
TGTGCCAGTAGGGGACAGGGGGGCACTGAAGCTTTCTTT
>TRBJ1-3|TRBV29-1|NA|NA
CSVEDLGRGSGNTIYF
TGCAGCGTTGAAGATCTCGGGCGGGGCTCTGGAAACACCATATATTTT
>TRBJ1-2|TRBV27|NA|TRBD1
CASSTNHQGAGNYGYTF
TGTGCCAGCAGTACTAATCACCAGGGGGCGGGTAACTATGGCTACACCTTC
>TRBJ1-1|TRBV4-1|NA|NA
CASSQDLSRSAEAFF
TGCGCCAGCAGCCAAGATCTGTCGAGGAGCGCTGAAGCTTTCTTT
>TRBJ1-2|TRBV5-6|NA|TRBD1
CASSLETGGFTDYGYTF
TGTGCCAGCAGCTTGGAGACAGGGGGCTTTACAGACTATGGCTACACCTTC
>TRBJ1-6|TRBV6-5|NA|NA
CASSSTGNSQSPLHF
TGTGCCAGCAGTTCTACAGGGAATTCTCAGTCACCCCTCCACTTT
>TRBJ1-1|TRBV19|NA|NA
CASRKEVNTEAFF
TGTGCCAGTAGAAAAGAGGTGAACACTGAAGCTTTCTTT
>TRBJ2-3|TRBV7-3|NA|NA
CASSGGETDTQYF
TGTGCCAGCTCGGGCGGGGAAACAGATACGCAGTATTTT
>TRBJ2-1|TRBV7-2|NA|TRBD2
CASSPRLAGVYNEQFF
TGTGCCAGCAGCCCAAGACTAGCGGGGGTATACAATGAGCAGTTCTTC
>TRBJ2-1|TRBV6-2/TRBV6-3|NA|NA
CASSWTRYNEQFF
TGTGCCAGCAGTTGGACACGCTACAATGAGCAGTTCTTC
>TRBJ2-3|TRBV19|NA|TRBD2
CASSTGLAGGSDTQYF
TGTGCCAGTAGTACCGGACTAGCGGGGGGCTCAGATACGCAGTATTTT
>TRBJ1-3|TRBV4-2|NA|NA
CASSQDPAATGNTIYF
TGTGCCAGCAGCCAAGATCCGGCGGCCACTGGAAACACCATATATTTT
>TRBJ1-1|TRBV19|NA|NA
CASSVRVEAFF
TGTGCCAGTAGTGTAAGAGTTGAAGCTTTCTTT
>TRBJ2-1|TRBV7-2|few|NA
CASGRSSPRNEQFF
TGTGCCAGCGGGAGATCGAGCCCAAGGAATGAGCAGTTCTTC
>TRBJ2-5|TRBV3-1/TRBV3-2|NA|NA
CASSLRGGVQETQYF
TGTGCCAGCAGCCTGAGGGGGGGGGTCCAAGAGACCCAGTACTTC
>TRBJ1-2|TRBV6-5|NA|TRBD1
CAGGTGSYSYGYTF
TGTGCCGGCGGGACAGGGAGTTACAGCTATGGCTACACCTTC
>TRBJ1-2|TRBV6-6|NA|NA
CASRGVEGWGYTF
TGTGCCAGCAGGGGCGTGGAGGGCTGGGGCTACACCTTC
>TRBJ1-2|TRBV4-3|NA|NA
CASSQERGGYGYTF
TGCGCCAGCAGCCAAGAAAGGGGAGGCTATGGCTACACCTTC
>TRBJ2-5|TRBV28|NA|NA
CASSLTRETQYF
TGTGCCAGCAGTCTCACTAGGGAGACCCAGTACTTC
>TRBJ1-6|TRBV4-3|NA|TRBD1
CASSQVLGTGDSRNSPLHF
TGCGCCAGCAGCCAAGTCTTAGGGACAGGGGACTCTCGGAATTCACCCCTCCACTTT
>TRBJ2-3|TRBV7-3|NA|TRBD2
CASSLSGSATDTQYF
TGTGCCAGCAGCTTGAGCGGGAGTGCGACAGATACGCAGTATTTT
>TRBJ1-1|TRBV11-2|NA|TRBD1
CASSFGIRDRGRRTEAFF
TGTGCCAGCAGCTTCGGGATCCGGGACAGGGGGCGCCGGACTGAAGCTTTCTTT
>TRBJ1-1|TRBV11-2|once|NA
CASSLDPGRRGTEAFF
TGTGCCAGCAGCTTAGATCCAGGGAGAAGGGGGACTGAAGCTTTCTTT